These T cell receptor beta chains were read from a single sample in a study of shared clonotypes between healthy human individuals. The data were produced by immunoSEQ multiplex PCR, yet TCRdb's version contains in-frame clones alone and is incomplete. The profile covers 550,000 to 600,000 clones, with nearly 98% appearing a single time and less than 0.35% taken by the ten largest. The sample consisted of naive CD8+ T cells sorted from blood. The receptors here all came from a man between 25 and 39 years old in good health. Both conserved end residues are part of each CDR3. The order of the fields is CDR3 length, D gene, clone size, J gene, V gene, CDR3 DNA, CDR3 protein. A D gene is named only where the DNA matches it firmly. Clone size appears in some rows only: once, few, many, or a class for an expanded clone.

CDR3 length: 17; D gene: TRBD2; clone size: NA; J gene: TRBJ2-1; V gene: TRBV9; CDR3 DNA: TGTGCCAGCAGCTCCGGGACTAGCGGAGCGTATTACAATGAGCAGTTCTTC; CDR3 protein: CASSSGTSGAYYNEQFF
CDR3 length: 14; D gene: NA; clone size: NA; J gene: TRBJ1-2; V gene: TRBV14; CDR3 DNA: TGTGCCAGCAGCCTTGCCGGGGCTAACTATGGCTACACCTTC; CDR3 protein: CASSLAGANYGYTF
CDR3 length: 11; D gene: NA; clone size: NA; J gene: TRBJ1-1; V gene: TRBV20-1; CDR3 DNA: TGCAGTGCTGCAGGAGACACTGAAGCTTTCTTT; CDR3 protein: CSAAGDTEAFF
CDR3 length: 17; D gene: TRBD1; clone size: NA; J gene: TRBJ1-2; V gene: TRBV11-2; CDR3 DNA: TGTGCCAGCAGCTTAGGGGGACAGGGGGAAATCAATAATGGCTACACCTTC; CDR3 protein: CASSLGGQGEINNGYTF
CDR3 length: 15; D gene: NA; clone size: once; J gene: TRBJ2-1; V gene: TRBV27; CDR3 DNA: TGTGCCAGCAGACTACACACGAGCTCCTACAATGAGCAGTTCTTC; CDR3 protein: CASRLHTSSYNEQFF
CDR3 length: 17; D gene: TRBD2; clone size: NA; J gene: TRBJ2-1; V gene: TRBV5-4; CDR3 DNA: TGTGCCAGCAGCAAGGAGGTAGCGGGAGGTGGGTACAATGAGCAGTTCTTC; CDR3 protein: CASSKEVAGGGYNEQFF
CDR3 length: 16; D gene: NA; clone size: once; J gene: TRBJ2-1; V gene: TRBV27; CDR3 DNA: TGTGCCAGCACGACAGTAGGAGGGTATTCCAACAATGAGCAGTTCTTC; CDR3 protein: CASTTVGGYSNNEQFF
CDR3 length: 15; D gene: TRBD1; clone size: NA; J gene: TRBJ1-4; V gene: TRBV5-6; CDR3 DNA: TGTGCCAGCAGCCCGGCCGGGACAGGGGGCGAAAAACTGTTTTTT; CDR3 protein: CASSPAGTGGEKLFF
CDR3 length: 18; D gene: NA; clone size: once; J gene: TRBJ1-2; V gene: TRBV6-1; CDR3 DNA: TGTGCCAGCAGTGAAGCTAGGGGGAGAGGATCTCCTAACTATGGCTACACCTTC; CDR3 protein: CASSEARGRGSPNYGYTF
CDR3 length: 12; D gene: NA; clone size: NA; J gene: TRBJ1-5; V gene: TRBV7-8; CDR3 DNA: TGTGCCAGCACCCCGGGCTCGGGGCCCCAGCATTTT; CDR3 protein: CASTPGSGPQHF
CDR3 length: 16; D gene: NA; clone size: NA; J gene: TRBJ2-7; V gene: TRBV27; CDR3 DNA: TGTGCCAGCAGTTCCTCCAGGGGAGGTAGCTCCTACGAGCAGTACTTC; CDR3 protein: CASSSSRGGSSYEQYF
CDR3 length: 12; D gene: NA; clone size: once; J gene: TRBJ1-1; V gene: TRBV29-1; CDR3 DNA: TGCAGCGTGGACTGGGGCTACACTGAAGCTTTCTTT; CDR3 protein: CSVDWGYTEAFF
CDR3 length: 17; D gene: NA; clone size: NA; J gene: TRBJ2-1; V gene: TRBV7-9; CDR3 DNA: TGTGCCAGCAGCGGATCCCCCGGGACATCTGGCGACAATGAGCAGTTCTTC; CDR3 protein: CASSGSPGTSGDNEQFF
CDR3 length: 14; D gene: NA; clone size: NA; J gene: TRBJ2-1; V gene: TRBV29-1; CDR3 DNA: TGCAGCGTTGTGCTTATACTGGGTGGTGATGAGCAGTTCTTC; CDR3 protein: CSVVLILGGDEQFF
CDR3 length: 13; D gene: NA; clone size: NA; J gene: TRBJ2-3; V gene: TRBV5-1; CDR3 DNA: TGCGCCAGCAGCTTTCCTAGCCCAGATACGCAGTATTTT; CDR3 protein: CASSFPSPDTQYF
CDR3 length: 16; D gene: TRBD1; clone size: NA; J gene: TRBJ1-5; V gene: TRBV15; CDR3 DNA: TGTGCCACCAGCAGACGAAGGACAGGGGTGGGACAGCCCCAGCATTTT; CDR3 protein: CATSRRRTGVGQPQHF
CDR3 length: 15; D gene: NA; clone size: NA; J gene: TRBJ2-3; V gene: TRBV28; CDR3 DNA: TGTGCCAGCAGTCCACTCCCTGACAGCACAGATACGCAGTATTTT; CDR3 protein: CASSPLPDSTDTQYF
CDR3 length: 14; D gene: NA; clone size: NA; J gene: TRBJ2-2; V gene: TRBV5-1; CDR3 DNA: TGCGCCAGCAGCTGGAACTCGAACACCGGGGAGCTGTTTTTT; CDR3 protein: CASSWNSNTGELFF
CDR3 length: 13; D gene: NA; clone size: NA; J gene: TRBJ1-3; V gene: TRBV7-8; CDR3 DNA: TGTGCCAGCAGCTTGACAGAAGGAAACACCATATATTTT; CDR3 protein: CASSLTEGNTIYF
CDR3 length: 14; D gene: NA; clone size: NA; J gene: TRBJ2-1; V gene: TRBV7-9; CDR3 DNA: TGTGCCAGCAGCTTAGCGGGGCCCTCGGATGAGCAGTTCTTC; CDR3 protein: CASSLAGPSDEQFF
CDR3 length: 15; D gene: TRBD1; clone size: once; J gene: TRBJ2-7; V gene: TRBV5-1; CDR3 DNA: TGCGCCAGCAGCTTGGCACAGGGGGTCTCCTACGAGCAGTACTTC; CDR3 protein: CASSLAQGVSYEQYF
CDR3 length: 14; D gene: NA; clone size: NA; J gene: TRBJ2-7; V gene: TRBV29-1; CDR3 DNA: TGCAGCGTTGCTGGGGTCCAAGGTGGAGCCGAGCAGTACTTC; CDR3 protein: CSVAGVQGGAEQYF
CDR3 length: 12; D gene: TRBD1; clone size: NA; J gene: TRBJ2-5; V gene: TRBV11-1; CDR3 DNA: TGTGCCAGCAGCCGGACAGGAGAGACCCAGTACTTC; CDR3 protein: CASSRTGETQYF
CDR3 length: 14; D gene: NA; clone size: NA; J gene: TRBJ1-1; V gene: TRBV25-1; CDR3 DNA: TGTGCCAGCAGTGAATGGGAGGAAAACCCGGGAGCTTTCTTT; CDR3 protein: CASSEWEENPGAFF
CDR3 length: 16; D gene: NA; clone size: NA; J gene: TRBJ2-7; V gene: TRBV19; CDR3 DNA: TGTGCCAGAGACGCGCAGCCGGGGGCGCTTGTCCACGAGCAGTACTTC; CDR3 protein: CARDAQPGALVHEQYF
CDR3 length: 15; D gene: NA; clone size: NA; J gene: TRBJ2-2; V gene: TRBV28; CDR3 DNA: TGTGCCAGCAGTTTGGATAGCGGTACTACCGGGGAGCTGTTTTTT; CDR3 protein: CASSLDSGTTGELFF